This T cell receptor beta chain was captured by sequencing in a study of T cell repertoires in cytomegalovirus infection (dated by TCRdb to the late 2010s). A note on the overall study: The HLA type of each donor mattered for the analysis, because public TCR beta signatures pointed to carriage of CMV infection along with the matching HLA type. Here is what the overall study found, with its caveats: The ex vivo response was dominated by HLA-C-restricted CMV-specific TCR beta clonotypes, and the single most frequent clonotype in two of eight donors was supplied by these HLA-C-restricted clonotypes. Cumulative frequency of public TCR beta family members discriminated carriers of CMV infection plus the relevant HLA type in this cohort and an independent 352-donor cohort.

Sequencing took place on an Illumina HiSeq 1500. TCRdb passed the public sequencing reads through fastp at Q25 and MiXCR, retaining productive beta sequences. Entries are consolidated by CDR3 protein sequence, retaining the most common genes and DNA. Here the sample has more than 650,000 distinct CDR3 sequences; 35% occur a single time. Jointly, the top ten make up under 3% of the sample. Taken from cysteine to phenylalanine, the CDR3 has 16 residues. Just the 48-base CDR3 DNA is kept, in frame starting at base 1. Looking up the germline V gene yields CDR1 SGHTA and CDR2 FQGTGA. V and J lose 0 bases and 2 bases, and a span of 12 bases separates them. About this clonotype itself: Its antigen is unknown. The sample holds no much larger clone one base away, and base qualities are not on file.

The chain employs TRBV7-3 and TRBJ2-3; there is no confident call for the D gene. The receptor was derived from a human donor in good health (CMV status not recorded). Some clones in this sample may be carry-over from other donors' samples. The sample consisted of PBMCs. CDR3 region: CASSLTSDQVTDTQYF. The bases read TGTGCCAGCAGCTTAACATCGGACCAGGTCACAGATACGCAGTATTTT.